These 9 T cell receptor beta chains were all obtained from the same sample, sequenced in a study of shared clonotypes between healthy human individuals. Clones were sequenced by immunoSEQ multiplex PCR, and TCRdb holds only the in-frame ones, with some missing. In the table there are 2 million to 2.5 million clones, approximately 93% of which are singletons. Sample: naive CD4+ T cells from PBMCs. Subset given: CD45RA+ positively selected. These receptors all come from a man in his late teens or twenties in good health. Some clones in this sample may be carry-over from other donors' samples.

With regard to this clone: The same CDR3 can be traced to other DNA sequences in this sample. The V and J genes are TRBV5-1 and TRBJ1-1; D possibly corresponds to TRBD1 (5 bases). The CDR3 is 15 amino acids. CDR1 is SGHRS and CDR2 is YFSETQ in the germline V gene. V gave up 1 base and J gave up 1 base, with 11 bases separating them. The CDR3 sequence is CASSLLGQGNTEAFF. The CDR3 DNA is TGCGCCAGCAGCTTGTTGGGGCAGGGGAACACTGAAGCTTTCTTT.

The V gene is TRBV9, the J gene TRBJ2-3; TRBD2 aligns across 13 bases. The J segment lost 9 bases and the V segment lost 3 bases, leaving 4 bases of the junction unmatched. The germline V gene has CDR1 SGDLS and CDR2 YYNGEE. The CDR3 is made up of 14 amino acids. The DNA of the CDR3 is TGTGCCAGCAGCGGGACTAGCGGGAGTTACACGCAGTATTTT. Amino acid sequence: CASSGTSGSYTQYF.

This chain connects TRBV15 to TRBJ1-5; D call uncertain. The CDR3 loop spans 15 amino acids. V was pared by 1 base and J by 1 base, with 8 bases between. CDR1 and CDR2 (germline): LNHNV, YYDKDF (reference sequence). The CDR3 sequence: CATSRVPWSNQPQHF. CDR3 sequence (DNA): TGTGCCACCAGCAGAGTACCATGGAGCAATCAGCCCCAGCATTTT. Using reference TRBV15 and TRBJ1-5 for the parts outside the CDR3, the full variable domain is DAMVIQNPRYQVTQFGKPVTLSCSQTLNHNVMYWYQQKSSQAPKLLFHYYDKDFNNEADTPDNFQSRRPNTSFCFLDIRSPGLGDTAMYLCATSRVPWSNQPQHFGDGTRLSIL.

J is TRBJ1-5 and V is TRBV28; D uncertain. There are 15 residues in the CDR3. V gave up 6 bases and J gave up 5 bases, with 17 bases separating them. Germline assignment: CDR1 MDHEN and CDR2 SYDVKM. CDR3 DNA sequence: TGTGCCAGCAGCTATAGGAGGCGGAAGGATCAGCCCCAGCATTTT. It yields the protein CASSYRRRKDQPQHF.

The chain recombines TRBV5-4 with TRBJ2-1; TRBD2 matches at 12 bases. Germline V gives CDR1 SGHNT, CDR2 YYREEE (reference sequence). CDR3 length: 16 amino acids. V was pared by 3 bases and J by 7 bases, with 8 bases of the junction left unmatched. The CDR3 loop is CASSWGRTSGKNEQFF. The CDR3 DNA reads TGTGCCAGCAGCTGGGGCCGGACTAGCGGGAAGAATGAGCAGTTCTTC.

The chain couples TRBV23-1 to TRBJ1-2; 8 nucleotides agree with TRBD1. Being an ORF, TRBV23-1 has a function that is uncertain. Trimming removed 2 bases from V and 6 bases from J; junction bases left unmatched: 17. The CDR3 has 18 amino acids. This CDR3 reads CASSQKTPDRALIHGYTF. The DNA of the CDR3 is TGCGCCAGCAGTCAAAAAACCCCGGACAGGGCCCTTATCCATGGCTACACCTTC.

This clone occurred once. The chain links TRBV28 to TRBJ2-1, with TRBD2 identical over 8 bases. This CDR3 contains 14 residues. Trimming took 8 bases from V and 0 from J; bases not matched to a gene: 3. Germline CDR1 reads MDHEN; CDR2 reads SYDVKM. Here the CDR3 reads CASQSGSSYNEQFF. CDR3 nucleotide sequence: TGTGCCAGCCAGAGCGGGAGCTCCTACAATGAGCAGTTCTTC.

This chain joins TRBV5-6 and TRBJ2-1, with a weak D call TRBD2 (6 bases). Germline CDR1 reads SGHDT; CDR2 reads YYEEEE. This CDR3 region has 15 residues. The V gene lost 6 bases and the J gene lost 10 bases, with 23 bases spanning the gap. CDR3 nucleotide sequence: TGTGCCAGCACCCTGGGGCGGGGCTGGCAATCGGAGCAGTTCTTC. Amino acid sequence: CASTLGRGWQSEQFF.

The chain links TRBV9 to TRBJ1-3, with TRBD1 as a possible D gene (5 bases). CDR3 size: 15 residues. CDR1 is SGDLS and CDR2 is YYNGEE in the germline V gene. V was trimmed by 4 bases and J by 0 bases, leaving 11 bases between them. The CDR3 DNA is TGTGCCAGCAGCCCGGGACGGGGCTCTGGAAACACCATATATTTT. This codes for CASSPGRGSGNTIYF. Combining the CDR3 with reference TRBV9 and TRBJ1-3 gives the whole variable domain DSGVTQTPKHLITATGQRVTLRCSPRSGDLSVYWYQQSLDQGLQFLIQYYNGEERAKGNILERFSAQQFPDLHSELNLSSLELGDSALYFCASSPGRGSGNTIYFGEGSWLTVV.